These 9 T cell receptor beta chains share one sample of origin, sequenced in a study of blood T cell repertoires in COVID-19. The repertoire was sequenced with immunoSEQ multiplex PCR; TCRdb's copy has only in-frame clones and lacks some. The table includes hundreds of thousands of clones, approximately 87% detected once. Sequenced input: PBMCs or T cells enriched from blood (not recorded which). The receptor set was obtained from a woman aged 45 to 65 in a cohort exposed to, infected with or recovered from COVID-19 (not recorded which).

This clone came up many times. The CDR3 region has the DNA TGTGCCACCAGCAGAGTACAGGGCAGTAATGAAAAACTGTTTTTT. Translating it yields CATSRVQGSNEKLFF. This chain connects TRBV15 to TRBJ1-4; possibly TRBD1 for D (6 bases). Germline CDR1 and CDR2: LNHNV and YYDKDF (reference sequence). The CDR3 sequence is 15 residues long. V was clipped by 1 base and J by 4 bases, with 10 bases between them.

V and J are TRBV27 and TRBJ1-5, with 11 bases fitting TRBD1. With V trimmed by 5 bases and J by 4 bases, 13 bases remained unmatched. Germline V gene lookup returns CDR1 MNHEY and CDR2 SMNVEV (reference sequence). This CDR3 contains 18 residues. The CDR3 reads CASSAYRDRGVKNQPQHF. The CDR3 coding sequence is TGTGCCAGCAGTGCGTACCGGGACAGGGGGGTGAAAAATCAGCCCCAGCATTTT.

This clone was seen only a few times. This CDR3 is also generated by other DNA sequences in the sample. The rearrangement uses TRBV14 and TRBJ2-2; 7 positions match TRBD1. With 3 bases clipped from V and 1 base from J, the junction kept 2 bases outside the gene matches. Germline V gives CDR1 SGHDN, CDR2 FVKESK. This CDR3 region has 15 residues. The CDR3: CASSQWTGNTGELFF. The DNA of the CDR3 is TGTGCCAGCAGCCAGTGGACAGGGAACACCGGGGAGCTGTTTTTT. Full variable domain (missing parts from reference TRBV14 and TRBJ2-2): EAGVTQFPSHSVIEKGQTVTLRCDPISGHDNLYWYRRVMGKEIKFLLHFVKESKQDESGMPNNRFLAERTGGTYSTLKVQPAELEDSGVYFCASSQWTGNTGELFFGEGSRLTVL.

The rearrangement links TRBV5-4 to TRBJ1-2; the match to TRBD1 covers 11 bases. This CDR3 is built from 15 residues. Germline assignment: CDR1 SGHNT and CDR2 YYREEE (reference sequence). J gave up 4 bases and V 4 bases, and 6 bases lay outside the gene matches. CDR3 sequence (DNA): TGTGCCAGCAGCCCCGGACAGGGGGCGCGCTATGGCTACACCTTC. The encoded protein is CASSPGQGARYGYTF. The entire variable domain, with the rest obtained from reference TRBV5-4 and TRBJ1-2, is as follows: ETGVTQSPTHLIKTRGQQVTLRCSSQSGHNTVSWYQQALGQGPQFIFQYYREEENGRGNFPPRFSGLQFPNYSSELNVNALELDDSALYLCASSPGQGARYGYTFGSGTRLTVV.

The chain combines TRBV12-5 with TRBJ2-7, with 8 bases aligning to TRBD2. Germline V gives CDR1 LGHNT, CDR2 FRNRAP. The CDR3 consists of 14 residues. Unmatched junction bases numbered 8, after V lost 7 bases and J lost 3 bases. Here the CDR3 DNA reads TGTGCTAGTGTCAATCGGGGGGGAAGCTACGAGCAGTACTTC. Amino acid sequence: CASVNRGGSYEQYF.

This CDR3 is CASSPTLIGTGDGYTF. CDR3 DNA: TGTGCCAGCAGCCCCACACTCATTGGGACAGGGGATGGCTACACCTTC. This rearrangement joins TRBV11-2 to TRBJ1-2; 10 bases are a match to TRBD1. Trimming removed 5 bases from V and 6 bases from J; junction bases left unmatched: 12. The CDR3 loop spans 16 amino acids. Germline CDR1 SGHAT, CDR2 FQNNGV.

This clone showed up just a few times. The J gene is TRBJ1-4, the V gene TRBV4-2; D may be TRBD1 (6 bases). Trimming pared 3 bases from V and 3 bases from J, leaving 11 bases between. CDR3 length equals 15 residues. Germline CDR1 LGHNA, CDR2 YNFKEQ. The CDR3 DNA is TGTGCCAGCAGCCAGGGAGGGGGAGCTAATGAAAAACTGTTTTTT. Translated: CASSQGGGANEKLFF.

V is TRBV7-3 and J is TRBJ2-2; D is uncertain. Per germline, CDR1 SGHTA and CDR2 FQGTGA. V was shortened by 0 bases and J by 6 bases, with 14 bases between the two germline ends. The CDR3 has 16 residues. The CDR3 DNA reads TGTGCCAGCAGCTTAACGGCACACCAAATCTCCGGGGAGCTGTTTTTT. This sequence encodes CASSLTAHQISGELFF.

This chain connects TRBV21-1 to TRBJ1-5. TRBV21-1 is noted as a pseudogene. The CDR3 spans 17 residues. The CDR3 bases are TGTGCCAGCAGCAAAGTTGGAAGGGGAGGGTTCACTCAGCCCCAGCATTTT. Protein sequence: CASSKVGRGGFTQPQHF.